This T cell receptor beta chain was documented in a study of early T cells in non-severe SARS-CoV-2 infection. TCRdb called the 5' RACE reads again in MiXCR, with one record for every CDR3 protein. This table holds around 44,000 distinct CDR3 sequences, around 10% found once. This clonotype was counted many times. The sequencing input was whole blood. The clonotype was recovered from an adult who was a healthcare worker with PCR-confirmed SARS-CoV-2 infection or an uninfected control (not recorded which).

CDR3 in DNA: TGTGCCAGCAGTTTTTTGGAGGGTGACTATGGCTACACCTTC. Translation gives CASSFLEGDYGYTF. V gene TRBV28 combines with J gene TRBJ1-2; D ambiguous. V was shortened by 3 bases and J by 3 bases, with 11 bases between the two germline ends. Germline V gene sequence: CDR1 MDHEN, CDR2 SYDVKM. The CDR3 sequence is 14 residues long.